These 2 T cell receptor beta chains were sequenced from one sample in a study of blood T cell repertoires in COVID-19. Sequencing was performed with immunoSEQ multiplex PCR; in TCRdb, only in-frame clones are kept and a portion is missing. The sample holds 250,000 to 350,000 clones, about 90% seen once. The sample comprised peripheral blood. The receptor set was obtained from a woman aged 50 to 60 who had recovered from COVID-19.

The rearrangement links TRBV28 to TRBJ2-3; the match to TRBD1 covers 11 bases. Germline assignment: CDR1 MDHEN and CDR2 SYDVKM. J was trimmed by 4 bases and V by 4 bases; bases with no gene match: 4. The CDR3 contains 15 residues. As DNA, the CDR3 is TGTGCCAGCAGTTCGGGGACAGGGGGGGCAGATACGCAGTATTTT. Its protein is CASSSGTGGADTQYF.

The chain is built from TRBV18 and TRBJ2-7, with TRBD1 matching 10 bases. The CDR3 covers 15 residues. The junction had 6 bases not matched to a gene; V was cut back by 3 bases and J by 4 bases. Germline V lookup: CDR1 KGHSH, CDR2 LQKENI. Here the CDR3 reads CASSPGQGTAYEQYF. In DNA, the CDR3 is TGTGCCAGCTCACCGGGACAGGGGACCGCATACGAGCAGTACTTC.